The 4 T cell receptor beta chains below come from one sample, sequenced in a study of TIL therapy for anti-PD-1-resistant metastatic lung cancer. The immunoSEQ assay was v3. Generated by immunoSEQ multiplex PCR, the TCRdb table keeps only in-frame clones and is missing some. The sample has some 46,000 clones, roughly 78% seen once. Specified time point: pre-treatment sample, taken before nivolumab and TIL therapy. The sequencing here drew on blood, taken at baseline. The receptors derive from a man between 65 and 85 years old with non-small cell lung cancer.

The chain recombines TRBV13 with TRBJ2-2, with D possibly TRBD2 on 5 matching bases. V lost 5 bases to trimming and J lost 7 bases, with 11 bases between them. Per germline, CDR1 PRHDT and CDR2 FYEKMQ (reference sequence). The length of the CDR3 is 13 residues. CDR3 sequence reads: CASSQEVNGELFF. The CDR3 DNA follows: TGTGCCAGCAGCCAGGAGGTGAACGGGGAGCTGTTTTTT.

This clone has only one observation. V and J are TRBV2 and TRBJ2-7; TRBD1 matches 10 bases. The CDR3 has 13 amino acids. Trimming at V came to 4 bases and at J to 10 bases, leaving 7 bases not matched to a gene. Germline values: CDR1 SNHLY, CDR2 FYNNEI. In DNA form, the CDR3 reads TGTGCCAGCAGTGGCCGACAGGGGGCGAATCAGTACTTC. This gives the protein CASSGRQGANQYF.

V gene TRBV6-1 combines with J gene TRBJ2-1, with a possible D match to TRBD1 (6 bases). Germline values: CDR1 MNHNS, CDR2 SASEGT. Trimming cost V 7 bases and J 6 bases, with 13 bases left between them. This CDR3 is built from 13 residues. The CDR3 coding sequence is TGTGCCAGCATCAAATTAGGGGGCAATGAGCAGTTCTTC. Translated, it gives CASIKLGGNEQFF.

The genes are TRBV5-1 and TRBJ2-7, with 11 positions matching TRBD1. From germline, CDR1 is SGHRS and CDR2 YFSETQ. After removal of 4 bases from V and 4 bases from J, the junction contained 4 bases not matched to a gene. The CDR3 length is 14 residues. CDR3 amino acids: CASSPDRGRYEQYF. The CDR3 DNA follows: TGCGCCAGCAGCCCGGACAGGGGGCGATACGAGCAGTACTTC.